Listed below are T cell receptor beta chains from one sample, sequenced in a study of cytomegalovirus exposure and HLA in healthy donors. The repertoire was sequenced with immunoSEQ multiplex PCR; TCRdb's copy has only in-frame clones and lacks some. The sample includes tens of thousands of clones. Sequencing input: PBMCs. These receptors were obtained from a male donor in good health and CMV-seronegative. The CDR3 runs from the conserved cysteine through the conserved F or W. A D gene is named only where the DNA matches it firmly.

TRBV7-6	TRBJ2-2	TRBD1	TGTGCCAGCAGCTTAGGGGCAGGGGGCACCGGGGAGCTGTTTTTT	CASSLGAGGTGELFF
TRBV27	TRBJ2-1	TRBD1	TGTGCCAGCAGTAGGGACAGGGGGACGAATGAGCAGTTCTTC	CASSRDRGTNEQFF
TRBV5-6	TRBJ2-2	TRBD2	TGTGCCAGCAGCTCTTACGGACTAGCGGGAGGGGCCGGGGAGCTGTTTTTT	CASSSYGLAGGAGELFF
TRBV5-4	TRBJ1-1	NA	TGTGCCAGCAGCTCGTACAGGGCGGTGAACACTGAAGCTTTCTTT	CASSSYRAVNTEAFF
TRBV18	TRBJ2-7	TRBD1	TGTGCCAGCTCACCAAACCGACAGGGAGAATCCTACGAGCAGTACTTC	CASSPNRQGESYEQYF
TRBV19	TRBJ2-6	TRBD1	TGTGCCAGTTGTCAGGGGGCTATCTCTGGGGCCAACGTCCTGACTTTC	CASCQGAISGANVLTF
TRBV4-3	TRBJ2-1	NA	TGCGCCAGCAGCCAAGATAGGACGGGGTTGGGTGAGCAGTTCTTC	CASSQDRTGLGEQFF
TRBV30	TRBJ1-2	TRBD1	TGTGCCTGGAATCGGGACAGGGATAACTATGGCTACACCTTC	CAWNRDRDNYGYTF
TRBV6-5	TRBJ2-7	NA	TGTGCCAGCAGTAGGACTACCACCTCGGGGGAGCAGTACTTC	CASSRTTTSGEQYF
TRBV6-5	TRBJ1-3	TRBD1	TGTGCCAGCAGCCCAGACAGGGAAGGGAACACCATATATTTT	CASSPDREGNTIYF
TRBV5-1	TRBJ1-6	NA	TGCGCCAGCAATGAGGCAACCAATAATTCACCCCTCCACTTT	CASNEATNNSPLHF
TRBV7-2	TRBJ1-3	NA	TGTGCCAGCAGCGTAGACAGAGGAAACACCATATATTTT	CASSVDRGNTIYF
TRBV4-1	TRBJ1-1	NA	TGCGCCAGCAGCCAAGGACACTCAACTCTGACCCGTGGGACTGAAGCTTTCTTT	CASSQGHSTLTRGTEAFF
TRBV9	TRBJ2-1	NA	TGTGCCAGCAGCGCCCGGGGGTTGTCAAATGAGCAGTTCTTC	CASSARGLSNEQFF
TRBV30	TRBJ2-3	TRBD2	TGTGCCTGGAGTGTAGGGACTAGCGGGAGAACAGATACGCAGTATTTT	CAWSVGTSGRTDTQYF
TRBV28	TRBJ2-1	TRBD2	TGTGCCAGCAGGGGGAGGGTCAAGTACAATGAGCAGTTCTTC	CASRGRVKYNEQFF
TRBV27	TRBJ2-5	TRBD2	TGTGCCAGCAGTTTATTGGCCAGCGGGAGTCGGCAAGAGACCCAGTACTTC	CASSLLASGSRQETQYF
TRBV30	TRBJ2-1	NA	TGTGCCTTCTATAAACGGGGTGAGCAGTTCTTC	CAFYKRGEQFF
TRBV5-4	TRBJ2-5	NA	TGTGCCAGCAGCTTGGGAGGAAGAGAGGAGACCCAGTACTTC	CASSLGGREETQYF
TRBV29-1	TRBJ2-1	NA	TGCAGCCCTTGGGGCCCGAACAATGAGCAGTTCTTC	CSPWGPNNEQFF
TRBV10-3	TRBJ2-1	NA	TGTGCCATCAGCCCCACCGGTGGTGAGCAGTTCTTC	CAISPTGGEQFF
TRBV19	TRBJ1-5	NA	TGTGCCAGTATGAGGAGCAATCAGCCCCAGCATTTT	CASMRSNQPQHF
TRBV7-9	TRBJ2-2	NA	TGTGCCAGCAGCTACGCGGGAATTAACACCGGGGAGCTGTTTTTT	CASSYAGINTGELFF
TRBV20-1	TRBJ2-5	TRBD1	TGCAGTGGGATCAGGGGGGAGACCCAGTACTTC	CSGIRGETQYF
TRBV7-2	TRBJ2-4	TRBD2	TGTGCCAGCAGCCAAGGACTAGCGGGAGGTGTTGCCAAAAACATTCAGTACTTC	CASSQGLAGGVAKNIQYF
TRBV2	TRBJ2-7	NA	TGTGCCAGCAGCCTCAGACTGTCCTACGAGCAGTACTTC	CASSLRLSYEQYF
TRBV6-4	TRBJ2-2	NA	TGTGCCAGCAGTGGAACCCCCGGCACCGGGGAGCTGTTTTTT	CASSGTPGTGELFF
TRBV6-6	TRBJ1-5	TRBD1	TGTGCCAGCAGCGGACAGGGACGGGGCAATCAGCCCCAGCATTTT	CASSGQGRGNQPQHF
TRBV14	TRBJ1-2	NA	TGTGCCAGCAGCCTCCTAAGGGGGTCTTACTATGGCTACACCTTC	CASSLLRGSYYGYTF
TRBV6-6	TRBJ2-5	TRBD2	TGTGCCAGCAGTCCCCTACGGGGGGATACCCAAGAGACCCAGTACTTC	CASSPLRGDTQETQYF
TRBV14	TRBJ2-3	TRBD2	TGTGCCAGCAGCCTTTTAGCGGGATACTTGATGGATACGCAGTATTTT	CASSLLAGYLMDTQYF
TRBV30	TRBJ2-7	NA	TGTGCCTGGGGGCAGGAGGCCTACGAGCAGTACTTC	CAWGQEAYEQYF
TRBV11-2	TRBJ2-6	NA	TGTGCCAGCAGCTTAGATCGTGGGGCCAACGTCCTGACTTTC	CASSLDRGANVLTF
TRBV5-6	TRBJ2-2	NA	TGTGCCAGCAGCGAGACCGGGGAGCTGTTTTTT	CASSETGELFF
TRBV7-2	TRBJ2-1	TRBD2	TGTGCCAGCAGCTTAGTAGTCGCGGGAGCCAATGAGCAGTTCTTC	CASSLVVAGANEQFF
TRBV7-2	TRBJ2-7	NA	TGTGCCAGCAGCTTCCTTTACGAGCAGTACTTC	CASSFLYEQYF
TRBV28	TRBJ2-7	NA	TGTGCCATTGGAGGGGATCCCTACGAGCAGTACTTC	CAIGGDPYEQYF
TRBV5-1	TRBJ2-3	NA	TGCGCCAGCAACCCCGGACAGTTGGCAGATACGCAGTATTTT	CASNPGQLADTQYF
TRBV4-2	TRBJ2-3	NA	TGTGCCAGCAGCCAAGAAACTGGCACAGATACGCAGTATTTT	CASSQETGTDTQYF
TRBV5-1	TRBJ2-5	TRBD2	TGCGCCAGCAGCTCCGGGACTAGCGGAGAAGAGACCCAGTACTTC	CASSSGTSGEETQYF
TRBV19	TRBJ2-1	TRBD2	TGTGCCAGTAGTATAAGGAGGGGGACTAGCGGGAGAATCTATGAGCAGTTCTTC	CASSIRRGTSGRIYEQFF
TRBV6-6	TRBJ1-3	TRBD1	TGTGCCAGCAGGGATTACAGGGGATCCTCTGGAAACACCATATATTTT	CASRDYRGSSGNTIYF
TRBV28	TRBJ2-1	NA	TGTGCCAGCAGTTTGGGCAGGGTGGGTCATGAGCAGTTCTTC	CASSLGRVGHEQFF